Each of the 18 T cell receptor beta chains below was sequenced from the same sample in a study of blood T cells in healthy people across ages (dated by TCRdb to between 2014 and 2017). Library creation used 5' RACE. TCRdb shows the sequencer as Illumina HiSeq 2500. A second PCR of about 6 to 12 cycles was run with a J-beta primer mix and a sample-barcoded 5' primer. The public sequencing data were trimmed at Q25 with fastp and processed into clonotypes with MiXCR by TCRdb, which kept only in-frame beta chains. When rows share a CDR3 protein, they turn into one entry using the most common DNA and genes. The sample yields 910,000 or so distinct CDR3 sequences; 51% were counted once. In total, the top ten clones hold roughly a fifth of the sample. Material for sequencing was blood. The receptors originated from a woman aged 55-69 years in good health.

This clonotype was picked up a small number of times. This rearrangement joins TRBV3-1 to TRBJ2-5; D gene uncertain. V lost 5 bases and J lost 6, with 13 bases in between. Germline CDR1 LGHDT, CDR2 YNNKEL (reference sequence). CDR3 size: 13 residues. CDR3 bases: TGTGCCAGCAGCTTCGGGCCTCAGCAGACCCAGTACTTC. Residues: CASSFGPQQTQYF.

For the CDR3, the DNA is TGTGCCAGCAGTTACCCGGGGTTTTACAATGAGCAGTACTTC. This translates into CASSYPGFYNEQYF. The rearrangement joins TRBV12-3 or TRBV12-4 to TRBJ2-5; D is possibly TRBD2 (5 bases). The germline V and J ends were trimmed by 4 bases and 11 bases, with 20 bases remaining between them. This CDR3 has 14 residues.

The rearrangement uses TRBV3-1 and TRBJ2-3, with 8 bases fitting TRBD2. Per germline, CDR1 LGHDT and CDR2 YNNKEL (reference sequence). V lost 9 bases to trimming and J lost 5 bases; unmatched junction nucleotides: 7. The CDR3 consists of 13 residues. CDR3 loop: CASRASGLDTQYF. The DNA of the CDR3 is TGTGCCAGTAGGGCTAGCGGGTTAGATACGCAGTATTTT.

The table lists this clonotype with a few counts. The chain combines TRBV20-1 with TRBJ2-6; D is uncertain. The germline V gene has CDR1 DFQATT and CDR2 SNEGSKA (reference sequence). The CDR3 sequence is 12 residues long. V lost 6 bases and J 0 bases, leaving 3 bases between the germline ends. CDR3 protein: CSAPSGANVLTF. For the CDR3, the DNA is TGCAGTGCCCCCTCTGGGGCCAACGTCCTGACTTTC.

The CDR3 loop is CASTAGRQDNEQFF. The CDR3 DNA reads as TGTGCCAGCACGGCCGGGCGTCAGGACAATGAGCAGTTCTTC. This chain joins TRBV11-1 and TRBJ2-1; the D is unclear. Per the germline V gene, CDR1 is SGHAT and CDR2 is FQDESV (reference sequence). The CDR3 spans 14 residues. The ends were cut back, 7 bases at V and 5 bases at J, with 15 bases in the middle.

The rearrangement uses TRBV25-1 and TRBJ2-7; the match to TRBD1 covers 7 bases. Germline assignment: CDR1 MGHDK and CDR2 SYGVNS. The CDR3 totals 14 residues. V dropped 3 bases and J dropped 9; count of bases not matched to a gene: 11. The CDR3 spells CASSDIQGSFGQYF. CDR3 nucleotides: TGTGCCAGCAGTGACATACAGGGGAGCTTTGGGCAGTACTTC.

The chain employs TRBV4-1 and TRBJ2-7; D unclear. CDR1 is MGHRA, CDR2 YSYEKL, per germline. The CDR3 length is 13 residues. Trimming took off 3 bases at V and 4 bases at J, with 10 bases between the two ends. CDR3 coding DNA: TGCGCCAGCAGCCACTCGGTGGGGTACGAGCAGTACTTC. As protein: CASSHSVGYEQYF.

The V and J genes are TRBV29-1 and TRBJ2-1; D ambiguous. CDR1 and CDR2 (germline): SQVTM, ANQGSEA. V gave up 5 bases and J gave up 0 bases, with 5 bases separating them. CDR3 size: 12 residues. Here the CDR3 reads CSVLVSYNEQFF. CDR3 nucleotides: TGCAGCGTTTTGGTCTCCTACAATGAGCAGTTCTTC.

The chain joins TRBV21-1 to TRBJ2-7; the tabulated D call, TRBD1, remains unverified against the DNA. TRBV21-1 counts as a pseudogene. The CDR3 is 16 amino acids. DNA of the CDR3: TGTGCCAGCACCATTCAGAGGGACAGGGCGGACGGAGAGCAGTACTTC. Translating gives CASTIQRDRADGEQYF.

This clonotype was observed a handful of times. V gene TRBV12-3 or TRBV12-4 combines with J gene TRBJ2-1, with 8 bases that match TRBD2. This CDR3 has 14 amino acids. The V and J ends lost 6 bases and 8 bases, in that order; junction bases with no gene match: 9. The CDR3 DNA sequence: TGTGCCAGCAGCAGAGGACTAGCTAACTATGAGCAGTTCTTC. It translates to CASSRGLANYEQFF.

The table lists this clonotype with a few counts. The CDR3 sequence: CASSVAQGGTETQYF. CDR3 sequence (DNA): TGTGCCAGCAGCGTAGCTCAGGGGGGAACGGAGACCCAGTACTTC. V usage is TRBV9 and J usage is TRBJ2-5; D may be TRBD1 (7 bases). V dropped 0 bases and J dropped 5 bases, with 14 bases sitting between them. The CDR3 has 15 residues. Germline assignment: CDR1 SGDLS and CDR2 YYNGEE.

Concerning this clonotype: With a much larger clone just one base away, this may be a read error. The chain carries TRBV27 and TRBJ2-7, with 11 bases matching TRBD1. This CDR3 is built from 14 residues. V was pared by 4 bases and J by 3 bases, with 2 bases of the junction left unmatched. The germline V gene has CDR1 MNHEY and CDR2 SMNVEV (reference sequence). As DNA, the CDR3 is TGTGCCAGCAGTTGGGGACAGGGGGACTACGAGCAGTACTTC. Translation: CASSWGQGDYEQYF.

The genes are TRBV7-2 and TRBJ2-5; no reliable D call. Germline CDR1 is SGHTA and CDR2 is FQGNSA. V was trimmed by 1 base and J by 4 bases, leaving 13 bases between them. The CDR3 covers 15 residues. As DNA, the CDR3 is TGTGCCAGCAGCTTAGGGTTTAGGAGAACAGAGACCCAGTACTTC. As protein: CASSLGFRRTETQYF. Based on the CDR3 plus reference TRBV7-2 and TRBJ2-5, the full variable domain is GAGVSQSPSNKVTEKGKDVELRCDPISGHTALYWYRQSLGQGLEFLIYFQGNSAPDKSGLPSDRFSAERTGGSVSTLTIQRTQQEDSAVYLCASSLGFRRTETQYFGPGTRLLVL.

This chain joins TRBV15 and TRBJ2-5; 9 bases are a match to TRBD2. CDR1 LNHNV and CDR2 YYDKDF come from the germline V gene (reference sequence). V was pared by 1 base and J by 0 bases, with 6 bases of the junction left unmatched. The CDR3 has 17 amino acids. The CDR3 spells CATSRGRSGSYQETQYF. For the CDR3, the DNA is TGTGCCACCAGCAGAGGACGTAGCGGGAGTTACCAAGAGACCCAGTACTTC.

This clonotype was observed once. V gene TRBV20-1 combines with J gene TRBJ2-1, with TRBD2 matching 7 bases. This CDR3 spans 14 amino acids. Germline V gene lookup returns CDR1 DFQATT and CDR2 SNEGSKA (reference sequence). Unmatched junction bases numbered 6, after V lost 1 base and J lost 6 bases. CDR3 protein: CSARGWTSRNEQFF. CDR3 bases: TGCAGTGCTAGAGGGTGGACTAGTCGCAATGAGCAGTTCTTC.

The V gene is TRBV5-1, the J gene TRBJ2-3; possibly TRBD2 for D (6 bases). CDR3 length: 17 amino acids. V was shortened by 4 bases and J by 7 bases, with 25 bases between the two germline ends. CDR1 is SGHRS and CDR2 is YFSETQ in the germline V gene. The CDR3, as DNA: TGCGCCAGCAGCCCCTCACAAAGCGGGTCCCGACCTCATACGCAGTATTTT. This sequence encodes CASSPSQSGSRPHTQYF.

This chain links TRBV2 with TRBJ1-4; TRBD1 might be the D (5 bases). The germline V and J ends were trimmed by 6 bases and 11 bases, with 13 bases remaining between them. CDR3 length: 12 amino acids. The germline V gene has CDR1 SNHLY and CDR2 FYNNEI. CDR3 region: CASSVQGGKLFF. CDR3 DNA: TGTGCCAGCAGCGTTCAGGGTGGCAAACTGTTTTTT.

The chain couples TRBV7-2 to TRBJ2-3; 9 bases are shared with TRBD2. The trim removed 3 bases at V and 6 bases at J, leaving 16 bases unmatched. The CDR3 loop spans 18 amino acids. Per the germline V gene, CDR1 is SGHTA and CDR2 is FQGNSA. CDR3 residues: CASSLMLAGNHAPDTQYF. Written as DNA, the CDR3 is TGTGCCAGCAGCTTGATGCTAGCGGGAAATCACGCACCCGATACGCAGTATTTT.